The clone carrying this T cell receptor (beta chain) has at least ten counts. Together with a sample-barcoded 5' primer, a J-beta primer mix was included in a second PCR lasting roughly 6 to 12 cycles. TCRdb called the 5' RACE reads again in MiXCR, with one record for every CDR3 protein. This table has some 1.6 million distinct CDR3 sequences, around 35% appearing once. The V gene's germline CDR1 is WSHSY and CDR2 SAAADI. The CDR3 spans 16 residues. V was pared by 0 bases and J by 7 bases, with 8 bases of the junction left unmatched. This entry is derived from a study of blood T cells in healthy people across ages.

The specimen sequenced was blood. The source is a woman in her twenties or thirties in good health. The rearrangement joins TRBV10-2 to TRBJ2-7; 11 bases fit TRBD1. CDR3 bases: TGCGCCAGCAGTGAGTCTAGGACAGGGGGCTCAGGGGAGCAGTACTTC. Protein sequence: CASSESRTGGSGEQYF.